The 30 T cell receptor beta chains in this list originate from one sample, sequenced in a study of OX40 agonist ivuxolimab in advanced cancers. The method behind the library was the immunoSEQ multiplex PCR assay. The immuneACCESS repertoire file appears here via TCRdb, limited to in-frame rearrangements. These files lack a portion of the clones; in checked studies, under half of the deficit traces to unresolved V genes, and the cause of the others is not known. Across this sample there are roughly 82,000 clones, with around four fifths seen only once. Around 0.84% of the sample is taken by the ten largest. Source: CD4+ or CD8+ T cells sorted from blood, taken in a trial of the OX40 agonist ivuxolimab. Every receptor here comes from an adult with an advanced solid tumor such as melanoma, head and neck, liver or kidney cancer.

This clone was observed a handful of times. The gene calls are TRBV30 and TRBJ1-1, with D possibly matching TRBD1 (5 bases). The CDR3 has 13 residues. Germline V CDR1 and CDR2: GTSNPN, SVGIG (reference sequence). The V end lost 1 base, the J end lost 7 bases, and 13 bases lay between the germline ends. CDR3 bases: TGTGCCTGGAGTGCGGGGCAGAGACATGAAGCTTTCTTT. Amino acid sequence: CAWSAGQRHEAFF. Combining the CDR3 with reference TRBV30 and TRBJ1-1 gives the whole variable domain SQTIHQWPATLVQPVGSPLSLECTVEGTSNPNLYWYRQAAGRGLQLLFYSVGIGQISSEVPQNLSASRPQDRQFILSSKKLLLSDSGFYLCAWSAGQRHEAFFGQGTRLTVV.

This chain uses TRBV2 with TRBJ2-7; 7 positions match TRBD1. V lost 6 bases to trimming and J lost 2 bases; unmatched junction nucleotides: 4. From germline, CDR1 is SNHLY and CDR2 FYNNEI. This CDR3 is 13 amino acids long. In DNA, the CDR3 is TGTGCCAGCAGAGGGACAGATACCTACGAGCAGTACTTC. Protein product: CASRGTDTYEQYF.

V usage is TRBV5-6 and J usage is TRBJ2-2; D is unresolved. The CDR3 totals 17 residues. CDR1 is SGHDT, CDR2 YYEEEE, per germline. V shed 0 bases and J shed 2 bases, with 14 bases lying between them. The CDR3 DNA sequence: TGTGCCAGCAGCTTGGCCGCGGCCGTCCCTAACACCGGGGAGCTGTTTTTT. This encodes CASSLAAAVPNTGELFF. Full variable domain (remainder filled in from reference TRBV5-6 and TRBJ2-2): DAGVTQSPTHLIKTRGQQVTLRCSPKSGHDTVSWYQQALGQGPQFIFQYYEEEERQRGNFPDRFSGHQFPNYSSELNVNALLLGDSALYLCASSLAAAVPNTGELFFGEGSRLTVL.

This rearrangement joins TRBV10-3 to TRBJ2-1, with TRBD1 matching over 7 bases. This CDR3 is built from 14 residues. V trimming: 7 bases; J trimming: 5 bases; junction bases outside the gene matches: 8. CDR1 is ENHRY and CDR2 is SYGVKD in the germline V gene. The CDR3 sequence: CAINQGQDHNEQFF. The CDR3 DNA is TGTGCCATCAACCAAGGACAGGATCACAATGAGCAGTTCTTC.

The genes are TRBV2 and TRBJ1-1; 9 bases map to TRBD1. J was trimmed by 5 bases and V by 1 base; bases with no gene match: 5. The CDR3 contains 15 residues. Germline CDR1 is SNHLY and CDR2 is FYNNEI. The CDR3 nucleotides read TGTGCCAGCAGTGAAGACAGGGGGCGAGGTACTGAAGCTTTCTTT. Protein sequence: CASSEDRGRGTEAFF.

The chain links TRBV19 to TRBJ1-5; D is unclear. CDR1 LNHDA and CDR2 SQIVND come from the germline V gene (reference sequence). The CDR3 runs to 14 residues. The V and J ends lost 7 bases and 0 bases respectively, with 10 bases between them. CDR3 in DNA: TGTGCCAGTAAGGGATATTATAGCAATCAGCCCCAGCATTTT. Translated, it gives CASKGYYSNQPQHF.

The V and J genes are TRBV30 and TRBJ1-6; D not certain. The length of the CDR3 is 15 residues. Germline assignment: CDR1 GTSNPN and CDR2 SVGIG (reference sequence). V was pared by 4 bases and J by 7 bases, with 17 bases between. The chain's CDR3 is CAWTPRSGWNSPLHF. In DNA, the CDR3 is TGTGCCTGGACACCCCGATCCGGGTGGAATTCACCCCTCCACTTT. The variable domain in full, completed from reference TRBV30 and TRBJ1-6, reads SQTIHQWPATLVQPVGSPLSLECTVEGTSNPNLYWYRQAAGRGLQLLFYSVGIGQISSEVPQNLSASRPQDRQFILSSKKLLLSDSGFYLCAWTPRSGWNSPLHFGNGTRLTVT.

The chain is built from TRBV5-1 and TRBJ1-2, with 9 bases aligning to TRBD1. Trimming cost V 4 bases and J 2 bases; bases outside gene matches: 6. This CDR3 is 15 amino acids long. The germline V gene encodes CDR1 SGHRS and CDR2 YFSETQ. The CDR3, as DNA: TGCGCCAGCAGCATAGACAGGGGGGAGAACTATGGCTACACCTTC. Translating gives CASSIDRGENYGYTF. Filled out from reference TRBV5-1 and TRBJ1-2, the complete variable domain reads KAGVTQTPRYLIKTRGQQVTLSCSPISGHRSVSWYQQTPGQGLQFLFEYFSETQRNKGNFPGRFSGRQFSNSRSEMNVSTLELGDSALYLCASSIDRGENYGYTFGSGTRLTVV.

This chain links TRBV6-1 with TRBJ1-4; no clear D. The V end was cut by 3 bases, the J end by 6 bases, with 8 bases between. CDR1 and CDR2 (germline): MNHNS, SASEGT. The CDR3 covers 13 residues. The CDR3, as DNA: TGTGCCAGCAGTGAGGCAGTAGATGAAAAACTGTTTTTT. As protein: CASSEAVDEKLFF.

This chain joins TRBV2 and TRBJ1-3, with 9 nucleotides matching TRBD1. The V gene's germline CDR1 is SNHLY and CDR2 FYNNEI. This CDR3 region has 15 residues. With V trimmed by 5 bases and J by 1 base, 3 bases remained unmatched. The DNA of the CDR3 is TGTGCCAGCAGTTCCGACAGGGGGTCTGGAAACACCATATATTTT. It specifies CASSSDRGSGNTIYF.

The J gene is TRBJ2-7, the V gene TRBV6-1, with 7 bases identical to TRBD2. The CDR3 contains 13 residues. J was trimmed by 6 bases and V by 3 bases; bases with no gene match: 5. Looked up from germline, CDR1 is MNHNS and CDR2 is SASEGT. The CDR3 nucleotides are TGTGCCAGCAGTGAGCGGGGGATCGCCGAGCAGTACTTC. Protein: CASSERGIAEQYF.

The rearrangement links TRBV19 to TRBJ1-4, with D tentatively TRBD1 (5 bases). Germline V CDR1 and CDR2: LNHDA, SQIVND (reference sequence). V was clipped by 6 bases and J by 0 bases, with 8 bases between them. The CDR3 loop spans 14 amino acids. CDR3 protein: CASRGTATNEKLFF. DNA for the CDR3: TGTGCCAGTAGGGGGACCGCAACTAATGAAAAACTGTTTTTT.

V gene TRBV7-9 combines with J gene TRBJ2-3, with 7 bases identical to TRBD2. The germline V gene encodes CDR1 SEHNR and CDR2 FQNEAQ (reference sequence). The junction had 8 bases not matched to a gene; V was cut back by 4 bases and J by 7 bases. This CDR3 spans 14 amino acids. CDR3: CASSSPGGGYTQYF. The CDR3 nucleotides are TGTGCCAGCAGCTCCCCGGGCGGGGGTTATACGCAGTATTTT.

V is TRBV6-1 and J is TRBJ2-2, with D possibly being TRBD1 or TRBD2 (5 bases each). Per germline, CDR1 MNHNS and CDR2 SASEGT. The CDR3 spans 15 residues. Between the trimmed V and J ends, which lost 11 bases and 6 bases, there was a span of 22 bases. This CDR3 reads CAPPPPGLCAGELFF. The CDR3 coding sequence is TGTGCCCCTCCCCCCCCGGGGCTATGCGCCGGGGAGCTGTTTTTT.

The chain employs TRBV19 and TRBJ2-5, with TRBD1 as a possible D gene (5 bases). CDR1 and CDR2 (germline): LNHDA, SQIVND (reference sequence). The CDR3 length is 13 residues. The V end lost 3 bases, the J end lost 10 bases, and 15 bases lay between the germline ends. The CDR3 spells CASSMGSQGDQYF. The CDR3 DNA follows: TGTGCCAGTAGTATGGGTTCGCAGGGCGACCAGTACTTC.

This clone has only a few counts. The chain uses TRBV2 and TRBJ2-5; D unclear. The CDR3 totals 15 residues. Looked up from germline, CDR1 is SNHLY and CDR2 is FYNNEI. V gave up 3 bases and J gave up 7 bases, with 18 bases separating them. CDR3 nucleotides: TGTGCCAGCAGTGATTTAAGAACACCCGATGGGACCCAGTACTTC. Its translation: CASSDLRTPDGTQYF.

The rearrangement joins TRBV5-1 to TRBJ2-6; TRBD1 matches at 7 bases. Germline CDR1 reads SGHRS; CDR2 reads YFSETQ. The CDR3 runs 20 residues. The J segment lost 0 bases and the V segment lost 4 bases, leaving 16 bases of the junction unmatched. CDR3 protein: CASSTAGTVNLYSGANVLTF. As DNA, the CDR3 is TGCGCCAGCAGCACAGCCGGGACAGTCAATTTGTACTCTGGGGCCAACGTCCTGACTTTC.

This sequence joins TRBV7-8 and TRBJ1-1, with D possibly TRBD1 on 5 matching bases. Looked up from germline, CDR1 is SGHVS and CDR2 is FQNEAQ. Between the trimmed V and J ends, which lost 1 base and 1 base, there was a span of 7 bases. The CDR3 is 14 residues long. The CDR3 region has the DNA TGTGCCAGCAGCTTAGTGGGGCCGAACACTGAAGCTTTCTTT. Encoded protein: CASSLVGPNTEAFF.

The J gene is TRBJ2-2, the V gene TRBV30, with D perhaps matching TRBD1 or TRBD2 (6 bases each). The germline V gene has CDR1 GTSNPN and CDR2 SVGIG (reference sequence). Trimming shortened V by 0 bases and J by 5 bases, and 13 bases separated the two germline ends. This CDR3 has 15 amino acids. CDR3 sequence (DNA): TGTGCCTGGAGTGTAGGAGGGGGAGGTACCGGGGAGCTGTTTTTT. Protein sequence: CAWSVGGGGTGELFF.

The J gene is TRBJ1-1, the V gene TRBV2; unclear D gene. CDR3 length: 11 amino acids. Germline V gene lookup returns CDR1 SNHLY and CDR2 FYNNEI. Deletions cut 8 bases from V and 5 bases from J, with 9 bases between. CDR3 bases: TGTGCCAGCGCCGGTCCGACTGAAGCTTTCTTT. Protein sequence: CASAGPTEAFF.

This clone is medium-sized (0.01 to 0.1%) within its sample. The chain employs TRBV20-1 and TRBJ1-1; no firm D call. Germline V gives CDR1 DFQATT, CDR2 SNEGSKA (reference sequence). V was clipped by 0 bases and J by 11 bases, with 10 bases between them. This CDR3 spans 11 amino acids. This chain's CDR3 is CSARDAGEAFF. The CDR3, as DNA: TGCAGTGCTAGAGATGCCGGGGAGGCTTTCTTT.

The chain carries TRBV7-2 and TRBJ2-3, with D perhaps TRBD1 (5 bases). Germline V gene sequence: CDR1 SGHTA, CDR2 FQGNSA. V was cut by 6 bases and J by 0 bases, with 10 bases left in between. The CDR3 spans 14 residues. The CDR3 loop reads CASRLQASTDTQYF. The CDR3, as DNA: TGTGCCAGCAGGTTACAGGCTAGCACAGATACGCAGTATTTT. Variable domain in full (rest from reference TRBV7-2 and TRBJ2-3): GAGVSQSPSNKVTEKGKDVELRCDPISGHTALYWYRQSLGQGLEFLIYFQGNSAPDKSGLPSDRFSAERTGGSVSTLTIQRTQQEDSAVYLCASRLQASTDTQYFGPGTRLTVL.

The chain is built from TRBV30 and TRBJ1-4; tentatively, D is TRBD1 (5 bases). Trimming pared 5 bases from V and 5 bases from J, leaving 12 bases between. Germline V lookup: CDR1 GTSNPN, CDR2 SVGIG (reference sequence). CDR3 size: 13 residues. In nucleotides, the CDR3 is TGTGCCTGGGACCGGGACTACAATGAAAAACTGTTTTTT. Translated, it gives CAWDRDYNEKLFF.

The rearrangement joins TRBV5-4 to TRBJ2-7; 8 bases line up with TRBD2. The CDR3 consists of 13 residues. Germline-derived CDR1 and CDR2 are SGHNT and YYREEE (reference sequence). The ends lost 5 bases at V and 5 bases at J; junction bases unmatched: 6. CDR3 DNA sequence: TGTGCCAGCAGTTCGGAGCGGGGGCACGAGCAGTACTTC. As protein: CASSSERGHEQYF.

V and J are TRBV11-3 and TRBJ2-7; TRBD2 agrees at 7 bases. This CDR3 is built from 14 residues. The ends lost 5 bases at V and 4 bases at J; junction bases unmatched: 8. The germline CDR1 and CDR2 sequences are SGHNT and YENEEA. CDR3 DNA: TGTGCCAGCAGCCGTGGGGGGGTCCGGTACGAGCAGTACTTC. Translation: CASSRGGVRYEQYF.

V is TRBV18 and J is TRBJ1-5; the match to TRBD1 covers 7 bases. Germline V gene data show CDR1 as KGHSH and CDR2 as LQKENI. V dropped 4 bases and J dropped 2; count of bases not matched to a gene: 2. CDR3 length: 14 amino acids. CDR3 nucleotide sequence: TGTGCCAGCTCACGAGACAGGGGCAATCAGCCCCAGCATTTT. The encoded protein is CASSRDRGNQPQHF.

This clone was observed once. This chain links TRBV5-5 with TRBJ1-5, with 7 bases lining up with TRBD1. Trimming removed 5 bases from V and 3 bases from J; junction bases left unmatched: 8. This CDR3 comprises 15 residues. CDR1 SGHKS and CDR2 YYEKEE come from the germline V gene (reference sequence). The chain's CDR3 is CASSSHRGYNQPQHF. The DNA for the CDR3 is TGTGCCAGCAGTTCTCACAGGGGTTACAATCAGCCCCAGCATTTT.

This chain links TRBV7-8 with TRBJ2-1; 7 bases align to TRBD1. The length of the CDR3 is 13 residues. After removal of 3 bases from V and 14 bases from J, the junction contained 10 bases not matched to a gene. Looked up from germline, CDR1 is SGHVS and CDR2 is FQNEAQ. The CDR3 sequence is CASSFRQGVGKFF. As DNA, the CDR3 is TGTGCCAGCAGCTTCAGACAGGGTGTTGGTAAGTTCTTC.

The chain links TRBV6-1 to TRBJ2-1; 8 bases fit TRBD2. Germline loops: CDR1 MNHNS, CDR2 SASEGT. The V gene end was trimmed by 8 bases and the J gene end by 9 bases; junction bases not matched to a gene: 9. The CDR3 is made up of 13 amino acids. In DNA, the CDR3 is TGTGCCAGCGCAACGGGGGGGCCTAGTGAGCAGTTCTTC. Residues: CASATGGPSEQFF.

J is TRBJ1-6 and V is TRBV7-2; 10 bases agree with TRBD1. Trimming at V came to 5 bases and at J to 6 bases, leaving 13 bases not matched to a gene. The germline V gene encodes CDR1 SGHTA and CDR2 FQGNSA. The CDR3 is made up of 18 amino acids. DNA for the CDR3: TGTGCCAGCAGCGAACGACAGGGGGCGTATATTTCTAATTCACCCCTCCACTTT. Translation: CASSERQGAYISNSPLHF.